The 17 T cell receptor beta chains reported below all come from one sample, sequenced in a study of blood T cells in healthy people across ages. Through a sample-barcoded 5' primer and a J-beta primer mix, a second PCR was run for 7 to 11 cycles. TCRdb fed the 5' RACE reads into MiXCR, producing one record per CDR3 protein. The profile covers 1.5 million to 2 million distinct CDR3 sequences, with roughly 50% appearing a single time and approximately 2% taken by the ten largest. Sequenced: blood. The source of these receptors is a woman aged 40 to 50 in good health.

The table lists this clonotype with a few counts. The chain employs TRBV4-1 and TRBJ2-1; D is perhaps TRBD1 (5 bases). Germline V gene data show CDR1 as MGHRA and CDR2 as YSYEKL. This CDR3 comprises 14 residues. V was cut by 0 bases and J by 10 bases, with 13 bases left in between. The CDR3 protein is CASSQDRRGWEQFF. Written as DNA, the CDR3 is TGCGCCAGCAGCCAAGATCGAAGGGGTTGGGAGCAGTTCTTC.

This sequence joins TRBV9 and TRBJ2-3; D perhaps matches TRBD2 (5 bases). The CDR3 totals 14 residues. V gave up 7 bases and J gave up 2 bases, with 14 bases separating them. CDR1 SGDLS and CDR2 YYNGEE come from the germline V gene. The CDR3 nucleotides are TGTGCCAGCGCCGAGGGTCCTAACACAGATACGCAGTATTTT. It specifies CASAEGPNTDTQYF.

This clonotype was observed a single time. This chain uses TRBV27 with TRBJ2-5; a weak D match, TRBD2 (6 bases). Germline loops: CDR1 MNHEY, CDR2 SMNVEV (reference sequence). Trimming pared 4 bases from V and 2 bases from J, leaving 20 bases between. The CDR3 consists of 17 residues. The CDR3 nucleotides are TGTGCCAGCAGTTCCCAGCCCTTTGGAGGGGATCAAGAGACCCAGTACTTC. Translating gives CASSSQPFGGDQETQYF.

The rearrangement joins TRBV9 to TRBJ1-2; D is unclear. The CDR3 has 14 residues. V was clipped by 4 bases and J by 0 bases, with 10 bases between them. Germline values: CDR1 SGDLS, CDR2 YYNGEE. The CDR3, as DNA: TGTGCCAGCAGCCCTCGCGCAGCTAACTATGGCTACACCTTC. The encoded protein is CASSPRAANYGYTF.

The chain links TRBV6-5 to TRBJ2-5; TRBD1 agrees at 9 bases. This CDR3 has 16 residues. Germline V CDR1 and CDR2: MNHEY, SVGAGI. V shed 6 bases, J shed 6 bases, and the junction held 14 bases outside the gene matches. CDR3 nucleotides: TGTGCCAGCAGCCCAGCCGGGACAGGGATGAGGAAGACCCAGTACTTC. Its translation is CASSPAGTGMRKTQYF.

The chain uses TRBV5-6 and TRBJ2-3; 7 nucleotides line up with TRBD2. CDR3 size: 15 residues. Germline CDR1 and CDR2: SGHDT and YYEEEE. The ends lost 4 bases at V and 3 bases at J; junction bases unmatched: 8. The CDR3 DNA follows: TGTGCCAGCAGCCCGGGACGGGAGGAGACAGATACGCAGTATTTT. It yields the protein CASSPGREETDTQYF.

The chain uses TRBV6-2 or TRBV6-3 and TRBJ2-3; possible D gene TRBD2, 5 bases. Per the germline V gene, CDR1 is MNHEY and CDR2 is SVGEGT. The ends were cut back, 9 bases at V and 6 bases at J, with 28 bases in the middle. The CDR3 runs 17 residues. This CDR3 reads CASSPRIGSLRVDTQYF. CDR3 DNA sequence: TGTGCCAGTTCGCCCCGCATAGGGAGCCTAAGAGTGGATACGCAGTATTTT.

V gene TRBV4-2 combines with J gene TRBJ2-5, with a weak D call TRBD2 (6 bases). The CDR3 has 16 amino acids. V gave up 1 base and J gave up 13 bases, with 25 bases separating them. CDR1 is LGHNA, CDR2 YNFKEQ, per germline. The CDR3 DNA reads as TGTGCCAGCAGCCAAGTTGGTTTAAGCGAATCGGGGGTTATGTACTTC. As protein: CASSQVGLSESGVMYF.

The CDR3 nucleotides are TGTGCCAGCAAACCAGGGGCATACTCCTACGAGCAGTACTTC. Protein: CASKPGAYSYEQYF. The chain employs TRBV6-1 and TRBJ2-7; D might be TRBD1 (6 bases). V was cut by 7 bases and J by 0 bases, with 13 bases left in between. CDR3 length equals 14 residues. CDR1 and CDR2 (germline): MNHNS, SASEGT.

This clonotype was seen only a few times. J is TRBJ2-1 and V is TRBV5-4; 8 positions agree with TRBD2. CDR1 and CDR2 (germline): SGHNT, YYREEE (reference sequence). The CDR3 consists of 17 residues. V gave up 0 bases and J gave up 4 bases; unmatched junction bases: 9. CDR3 sequence (DNA): TGTGCCAGCAGCTTGGGGGGACTAGGAGGGGCTTACAATGAGCAGTTCTTC. It codes for CASSLGGLGGAYNEQFF.

This chain uses TRBV20-1 with TRBJ2-3; D is perhaps TRBD1 or TRBD2 (6 bases each). V was pared by 2 bases and J by 6 bases, with 21 bases between. Germline lookup yields CDR1 DFQATT and CDR2 SNEGSKA (reference sequence). The CDR3 has 16 amino acids. CDR3 nucleotide sequence: TGCAGTGCTAGACCCTCGGGGGCCTTACACACGGATACGCAGTATTTT. Its protein product is CSARPSGALHTDTQYF.

V is TRBV7-2 and J is TRBJ1-2; the D gene is possibly TRBD1 (6 bases). CDR1 is SGHTA, CDR2 FQGNSA, per germline. V gave up 0 bases and J gave up 5 bases, with 7 bases separating them. CDR3 length equals 13 residues. In nucleotides, the CDR3 is TGTGCCAGCAGCTTAGCGGACAGATATGGCTACACCTTC. Translating gives CASSLADRYGYTF.

The rearrangement joins TRBV9 to TRBJ2-3; no firm D call. Trimming removed 0 bases from V and 1 base from J, with 9 bases in between. The length of the CDR3 is 15 residues. CDR1 SGDLS and CDR2 YYNGEE come from the germline V gene. CDR3 in DNA: TGTGCCAGCAGCGTAGAAGGCAGACGCACAGATACGCAGTATTTT. It is translated as CASSVEGRRTDTQYF.

The chain couples TRBV20-1 to TRBJ1-2, with TRBD1 matching over 11 bases. Germline trimming cut 0 bases from V and 8 bases from J; bases unmatched to any gene: 14. CDR3 length equals 17 residues. Germline assignment: CDR1 DFQATT and CDR2 SNEGSKA (reference sequence). The CDR3 nucleotides are TGCAGTGCTAGAGATAGCGCGGACAGGGGGCAATACGTGGGCTACACCTTC. It specifies CSARDSADRGQYVGYTF.

This clonotype was detected a few times. The chain carries TRBV7-8 and TRBJ2-1; the match to TRBD2 covers 11 bases. J gave up 5 bases and V 1 base, and 4 bases lay outside the gene matches. Per the germline V gene, CDR1 is SGHVS and CDR2 is FQNEAQ. This CDR3 comprises 16 residues. The CDR3 here is CASSLELAGGHNEQFF. Written as DNA, the CDR3 is TGTGCCAGCAGCTTAGAGCTAGCGGGGGGTCACAATGAGCAGTTCTTC.

The rearrangement links TRBV28 to TRBJ1-5; 10 bases map to TRBD1. Germline V gene lookup returns CDR1 MDHEN and CDR2 SYDVKM. The CDR3 totals 16 residues. The V gene end was trimmed by 6 bases and the J gene end by 7 bases; junction bases not matched to a gene: 12. The CDR3 sequence is CASRLLRDRGGQPQHF. The CDR3 bases are TGTGCCAGCAGGTTGCTCCGGGACAGGGGAGGGCAGCCCCAGCATTTT.

This rearrangement joins TRBV4-2 to TRBJ1-6; possibly TRBD1 for D (5 bases). CDR3 length: 15 amino acids. Germline assignment: CDR1 LGHNA and CDR2 YNFKEQ. V shed 1 base and J shed 10 bases, with 14 bases lying between them. CDR3 coding DNA: TGTGCCAGCAGCCAAGCATTAAGGGGCGGCTCACCCCTCCACTTT. Its translation is CASSQALRGGSPLHF.